This T cell receptor (beta chain) was recorded in a study of blood T cell repertoires in COVID-19. Study-level information: Nucleic acid was either cDNA or gDNA, and it came from T cells, B-cell-depleted T cells, or PBMCs.

This CDR3 has 16 amino acids. Germline CDR1 reads SGHTA; CDR2 reads FQGTGA. J was trimmed by 3 bases and V by 4 bases; bases with no gene match: 6. Authors' methods: Reference gene primer amplification yielded estimated nucleated cell counts. Sequenced by immunoSEQ multiplex PCR; TCRdb stores in-frame clones only, minus some. V and J calls and clone size are those listed in that table; D and trimming were worked out from the DNA. This sample has approximately 220,000 clones, with 65% to 85% found just once. Sequenced input: peripheral blood. The chain uses TRBV7-3 and TRBJ2-3; 11 bases line up with TRBD2. The source of this sequence is a woman of 80 years or more with acute or convalescent COVID-19. The CDR3 nucleotides read TGTGCCAGCAGCTCTTTGGGGACTAGCGGTACAGATACGCAGTATTTT. It encodes CASSSLGTSGTDTQYF.